The 8 T cell receptor beta chains below come from one sample, sequenced in a study of cytomegalovirus exposure and HLA in healthy donors. Primers included in the PCR were 60 Vbeta and 13 Jbeta primers. Generated by immunoSEQ multiplex PCR, the TCRdb table keeps only in-frame clones and is missing some. The data hold some 150,000 clones, with 60% to 85% observed a single time. Sequenced sample: PBMCs. The receptor source for this set is a woman aged 40-49 years in good health and CMV-seronegative.

The chain links TRBV27 to TRBJ2-3; 10 bases fit TRBD2. The germline V gene encodes CDR1 MNHEY and CDR2 SMNVEV (reference sequence). CDR3 size: 16 residues. V gave up 5 bases and J gave up 0 bases; unmatched junction bases: 5. This chain's CDR3 is CASSPLAGVSTDTQYF. The DNA for the CDR3 is TGTGCCAGCAGTCCCCTAGCGGGAGTGAGCACAGATACGCAGTATTTT.

V usage is TRBV29-1 and J usage is TRBJ1-1; TRBD1 is a possible D gene (6 bases). The germline V gene has CDR1 SQVTM and CDR2 ANQGSEA. The CDR3 is 11 residues long. Trimming took 4 bases from V and 10 from J, leaving 13 bases between them. The CDR3: CSVVWGLGAFF. Written as DNA, the CDR3 is TGCAGCGTTGTTTGGGGGCTGGGAGCTTTCTTT.

The CDR3 DNA is TGTGCCAGCAGTGAAGACAGGACTGAAGCTTTCTTT. It translates to CASSEDRTEAFF. The rearrangement joins TRBV6-1 to TRBJ1-1, with a tentative D call TRBD1 (5 bases). Germline values: CDR1 MNHNS, CDR2 SASEGT. V lost 1 base and J 5 bases, leaving 5 bases between the germline ends. The CDR3 length is 12 residues.

The chain has TRBV10-1 and TRBJ2-1, with D hard to call. CDR1 is WNHNN, CDR2 SYGVQD, per germline (reference sequence). Trimming left V 4 bases short and J 5 bases short, with 15 bases between. The CDR3 totals 15 residues. The CDR3 sequence: CASSARWSADNEQFF. The DNA of the CDR3 is TGCGCCAGCAGTGCCCGCTGGTCGGCGGACAATGAGCAGTTCTTC.

The chain uses TRBV4-1 and TRBJ1-2, with a possible D match to TRBD1 (6 bases). The CDR3 consists of 15 residues. V gave up 1 base and J gave up 8 bases, with 17 bases separating them. Germline CDR1 and CDR2: MGHRA and YSYEKL. CDR3 sequence: CASSQALRGSPGYTF. CDR3 in DNA: TGCGCCAGCAGCCAAGCCCTTAGGGGGAGCCCCGGCTACACCTTC.

The gene calls are TRBV5-6 and TRBJ2-7; TRBD2 aligns across 9 bases. CDR1 SGHDT and CDR2 YYEEEE come from the germline V gene. This CDR3 has 15 residues. Trimming cost V 5 bases and J 3 bases; bases outside gene matches: 9. CDR3 sequence reads: CASSHIAGERYEQYF. As DNA, the CDR3 is TGTGCCAGCAGTCACATAGCGGGAGAGCGCTACGAGCAGTACTTC.

CDR3 in amino acids: CASSESVGLYNEQFF. The DNA for the CDR3 is TGTGCCAGCAGTGAATCGGTGGGGCTTTACAATGAGCAGTTCTTC. V usage is TRBV6-1 and J usage is TRBJ2-1; TRBD1 is a possible D gene (5 bases). The V end lost 2 bases, the J end lost 4 bases, and 12 bases lay between the germline ends. Looked up from germline, CDR1 is MNHNS and CDR2 is SASEGT. This CDR3 is 15 amino acids long.

The rearrangement joins TRBV6-5 to TRBJ1-2; D not certain. V lost 4 bases to trimming and J lost 3 bases, with 18 bases between them. This CDR3 has 16 amino acids. Germline lookup yields CDR1 MNHEY and CDR2 SVGAGI. CDR3 DNA: TGTGCCAGCAGTTCTCGAGGTAGTAAGGTGGACTATGGCTACACCTTC. Its protein product is CASSSRGSKVDYGYTF.